This T cell receptor beta chain was identified in a study of metastatic and nonmetastatic thyroid tumors. The wider study: Where malignant and benign thyroid patients were concerned, repertoires were compared across blood and tumor or nodule tissue. Findings and caveats of the study: It was reportedly found that TCR beta diversity was significantly higher in malignant thyroid tumors than in benign nodules, a difference seen in both blood and tumor samples.

In the original processing: The study's classifier, a distant-metastasis tool for papillary thyroid cancer, was built using CDR3 differences across clinicopathological groups. TCRdb redid the clone calls on the PCR reads using MiXCR. Here the V and J calls rest on TCRdb's processing, not on the authors' analysis. The repertoire holds some 16,000 clones, with around 24% as singletons. Before thyroid surgery, none of the patients had received any treatment. This clone was seen ten or more times. Antigen: not known. J lost 8 bases, V lost 0 bases, and 5 bases had no gene match. Germline CDR1 SGDLS, CDR2 YYNGEE. CDR3 length: 14 residues.

The chain recombines TRBV9 with TRBJ2-1; 7 bases match TRBD2. Sequencing was carried out using tumor tissue. This receptor was identified in a male donor with papillary thyroid cancer or a benign thyroid nodule (not recorded which). Some clones in this sample may be carry-over from other donors' samples. The CDR3 nucleotides are TGTGCCAGCAGCGTAGGTGGTAGCGGGTATGAGCAGTTCTTC. It encodes CASSVGGSGYEQFF. Full variable domain (missing parts from reference TRBV9 and TRBJ2-1): DSGVTQTPKHLITATGQRVTLRCSPRSGDLSVYWYQQSLDQGLQFLIQYYNGEERAKGNILERFSAQQFPDLHSELNLSSLELGDSALYFCASSVGGSGYEQFFGPGTRLTVL.